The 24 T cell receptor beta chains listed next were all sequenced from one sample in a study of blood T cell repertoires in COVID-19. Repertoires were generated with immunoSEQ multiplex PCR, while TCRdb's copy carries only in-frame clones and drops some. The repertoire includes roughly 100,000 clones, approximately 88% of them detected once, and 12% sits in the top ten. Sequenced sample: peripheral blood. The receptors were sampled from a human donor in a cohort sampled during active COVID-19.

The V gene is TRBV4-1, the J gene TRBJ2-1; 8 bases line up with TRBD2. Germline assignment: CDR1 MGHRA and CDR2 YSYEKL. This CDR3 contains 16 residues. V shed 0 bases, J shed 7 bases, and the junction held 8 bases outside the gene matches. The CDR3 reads CASSQDLTGGRNEQFF. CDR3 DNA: TGCGCCAGCAGCCAAGATCTAACGGGGGGGAGGAATGAGCAGTTCTTC.

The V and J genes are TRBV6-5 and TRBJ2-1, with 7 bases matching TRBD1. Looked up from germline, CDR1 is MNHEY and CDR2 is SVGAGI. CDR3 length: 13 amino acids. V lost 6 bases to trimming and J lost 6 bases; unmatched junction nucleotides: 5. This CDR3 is CASSPTGVNEQFF. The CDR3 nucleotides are TGTGCCAGCAGCCCCACAGGGGTCAATGAGCAGTTCTTC.

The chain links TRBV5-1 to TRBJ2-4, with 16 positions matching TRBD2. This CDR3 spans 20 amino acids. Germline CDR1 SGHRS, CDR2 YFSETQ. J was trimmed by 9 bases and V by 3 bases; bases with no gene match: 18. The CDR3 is CASSSEPPGLAGGPDGIQYF. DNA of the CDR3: TGCGCCAGCAGCTCCGAACCTCCGGGACTAGCGGGGGGGCCGGATGGCATTCAGTACTTC.

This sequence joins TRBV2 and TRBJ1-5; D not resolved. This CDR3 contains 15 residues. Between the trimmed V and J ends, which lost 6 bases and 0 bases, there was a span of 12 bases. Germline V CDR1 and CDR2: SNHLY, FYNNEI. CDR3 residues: CASSTTQSSNQPQHF. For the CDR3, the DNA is TGTGCCAGCAGCACGACACAAAGTAGCAATCAGCCCCAGCATTTT. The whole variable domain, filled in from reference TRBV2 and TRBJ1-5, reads EPEVTQTPSHQVTQMGQEVILRCVPISNHLYFYWYRQILGQKVEFLVSFYNNEISEKSEIFDDQFSVERPDGSNFTLKIRSTKLEDSAMYFCASSTTQSSNQPQHFGDGTRLSIL.

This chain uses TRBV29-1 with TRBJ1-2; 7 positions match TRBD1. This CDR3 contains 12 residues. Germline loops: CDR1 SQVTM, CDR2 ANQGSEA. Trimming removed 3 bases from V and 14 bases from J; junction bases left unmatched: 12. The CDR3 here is CSVEEQGHMGTF. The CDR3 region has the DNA TGCAGCGTTGAGGAACAGGGGCATATGGGTACCTTC.

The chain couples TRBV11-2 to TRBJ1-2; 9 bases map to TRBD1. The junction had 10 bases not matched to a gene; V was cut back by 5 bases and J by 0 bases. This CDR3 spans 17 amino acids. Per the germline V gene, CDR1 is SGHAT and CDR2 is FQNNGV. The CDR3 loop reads CASSLGQGIGSNYGYTF. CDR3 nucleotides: TGTGCCAGCAGCCTCGGACAGGGGATAGGGTCTAACTATGGCTACACCTTC.

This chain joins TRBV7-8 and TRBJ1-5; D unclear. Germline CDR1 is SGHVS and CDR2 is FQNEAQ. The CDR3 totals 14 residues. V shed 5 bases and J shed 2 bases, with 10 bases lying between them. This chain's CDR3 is CASSPSGGNQPQHF. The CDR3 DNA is TGTGCCAGCAGCCCCTCCGGGGGCAATCAGCCCCAGCATTTT.

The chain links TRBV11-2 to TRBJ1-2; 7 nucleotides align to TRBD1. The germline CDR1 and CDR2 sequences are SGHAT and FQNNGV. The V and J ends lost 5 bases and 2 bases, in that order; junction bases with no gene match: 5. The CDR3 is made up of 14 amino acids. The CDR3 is CASSPLGQNYGYTF. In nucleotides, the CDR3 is TGTGCCAGCAGCCCACTGGGACAGAACTATGGCTACACCTTC.

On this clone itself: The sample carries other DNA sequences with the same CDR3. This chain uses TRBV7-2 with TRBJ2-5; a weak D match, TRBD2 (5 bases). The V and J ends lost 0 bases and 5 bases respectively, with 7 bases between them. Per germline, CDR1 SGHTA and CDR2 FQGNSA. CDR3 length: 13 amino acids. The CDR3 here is CASSLARGETQYF. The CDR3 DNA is TGTGCCAGCAGCTTAGCGAGAGGGGAGACCCAGTACTTC. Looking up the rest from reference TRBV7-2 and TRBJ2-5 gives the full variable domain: GAGVSQSPSNKVTEKGKDVELRCDPISGHTALYWYRQSLGQGLEFLIYFQGNSAPDKSGLPSDRFSAERTGGSVSTLTIQRTQQEDSAVYLCASSLARGETQYFGPGTRLLVL.

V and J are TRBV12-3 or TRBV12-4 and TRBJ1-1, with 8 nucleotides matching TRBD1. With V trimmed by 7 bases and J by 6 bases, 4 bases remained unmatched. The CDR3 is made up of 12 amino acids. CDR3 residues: CASTPGGSEAFF. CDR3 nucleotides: TGTGCCAGCACCCCAGGGGGCTCTGAAGCTTTCTTT.

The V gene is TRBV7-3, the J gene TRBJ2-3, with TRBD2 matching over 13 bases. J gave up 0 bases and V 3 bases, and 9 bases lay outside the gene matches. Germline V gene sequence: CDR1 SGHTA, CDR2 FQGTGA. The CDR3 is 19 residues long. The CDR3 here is CASSLTGLAGTTSTDTQYF. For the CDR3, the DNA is TGTGCCAGCAGCTTGACGGGACTAGCGGGGACCACTAGCACAGATACGCAGTATTTT.

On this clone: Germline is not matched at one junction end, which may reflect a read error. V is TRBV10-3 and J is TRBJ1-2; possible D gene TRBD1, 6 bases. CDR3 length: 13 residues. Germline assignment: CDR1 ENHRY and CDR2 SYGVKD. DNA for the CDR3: TGTGCCATCAGCGAGTCGAAGGGGGACGGCTACACCTTC. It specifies CAISESKGDGYTF.

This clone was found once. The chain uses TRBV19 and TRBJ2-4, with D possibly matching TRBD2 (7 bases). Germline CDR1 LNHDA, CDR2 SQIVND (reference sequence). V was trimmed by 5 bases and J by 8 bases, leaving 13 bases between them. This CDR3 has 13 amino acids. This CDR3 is CASSAGARDIQYF. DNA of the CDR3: TGTGCCAGTAGTGCGGGGGCGAGAGACATTCAGTACTTC.

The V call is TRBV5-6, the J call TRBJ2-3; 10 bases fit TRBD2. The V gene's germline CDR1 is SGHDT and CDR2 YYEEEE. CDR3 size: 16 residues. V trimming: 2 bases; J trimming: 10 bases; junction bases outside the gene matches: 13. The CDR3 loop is CASSFRAVASGGSQYF. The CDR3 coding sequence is TGTGCCAGCAGCTTCAGGGCGGTGGCTAGCGGGGGATCGCAGTATTTT.

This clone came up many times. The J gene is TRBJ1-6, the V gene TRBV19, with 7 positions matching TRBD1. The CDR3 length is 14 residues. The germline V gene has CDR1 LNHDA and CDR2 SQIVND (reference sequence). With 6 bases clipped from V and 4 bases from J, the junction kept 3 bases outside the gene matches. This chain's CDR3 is CASSPGQYNSPLHF. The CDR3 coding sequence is TGTGCCAGTAGCCCGGGACAGTATAATTCACCCCTCCACTTT.

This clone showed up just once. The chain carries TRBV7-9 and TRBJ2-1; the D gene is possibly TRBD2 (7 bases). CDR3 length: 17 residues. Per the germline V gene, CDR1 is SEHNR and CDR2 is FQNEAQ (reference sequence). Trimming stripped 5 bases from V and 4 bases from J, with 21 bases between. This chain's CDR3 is CASSPTGGAGAYNEQFF. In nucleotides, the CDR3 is TGTGCCAGCAGCCCTACCGGAGGGGCGGGGGCATACAATGAGCAGTTCTTC.

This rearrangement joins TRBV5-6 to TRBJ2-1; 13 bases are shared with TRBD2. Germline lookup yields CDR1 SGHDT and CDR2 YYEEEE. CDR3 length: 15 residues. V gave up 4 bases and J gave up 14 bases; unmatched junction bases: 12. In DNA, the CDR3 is TGTGCCAGCAGCAAAGCCGGGACTAGCGGGGCCGGGGAGTTCTTC. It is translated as CASSKAGTSGAGEFF. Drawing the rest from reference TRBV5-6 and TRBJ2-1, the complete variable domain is DAGVTQSPTHLIKTRGQQVTLRCSPKSGHDTVSWYQQALGQGPQFIFQYYEEEERQRGNFPDRFSGHQFPNYSSELNVNALLLGDSALYLCASSKAGTSGAGEFFGPGTRLTVL.

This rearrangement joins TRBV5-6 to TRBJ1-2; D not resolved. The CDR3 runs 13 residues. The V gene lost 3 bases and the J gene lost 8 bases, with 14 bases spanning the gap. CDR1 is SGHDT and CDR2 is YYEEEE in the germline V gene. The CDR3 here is CASSSPVAGGYTF. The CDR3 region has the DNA TGTGCCAGCAGCTCCCCCGTGGCGGGCGGCTACACCTTC. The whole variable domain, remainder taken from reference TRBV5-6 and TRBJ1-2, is DAGVTQSPTHLIKTRGQQVTLRCSPKSGHDTVSWYQQALGQGPQFIFQYYEEEERQRGNFPDRFSGHQFPNYSSELNVNALLLGDSALYLCASSSPVAGGYTFGSGTRLTVV.

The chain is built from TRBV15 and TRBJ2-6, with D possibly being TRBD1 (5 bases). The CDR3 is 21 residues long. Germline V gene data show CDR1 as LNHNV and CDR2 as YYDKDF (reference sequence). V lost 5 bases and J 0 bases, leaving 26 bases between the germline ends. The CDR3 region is CATSRTGFSLTSLSGANVLTF. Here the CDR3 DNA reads TGTGCCACCAGCCGAACAGGATTTTCCCTCACCTCTCTCTCTGGGGCCAACGTCCTGACTTTC.

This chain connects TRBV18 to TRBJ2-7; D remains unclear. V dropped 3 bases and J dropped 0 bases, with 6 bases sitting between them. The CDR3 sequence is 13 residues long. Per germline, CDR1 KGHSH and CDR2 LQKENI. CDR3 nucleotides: TGTGCCAGCTCACCGGCAAGCTCCTACGAGCAGTACTTC. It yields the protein CASSPASSYEQYF.

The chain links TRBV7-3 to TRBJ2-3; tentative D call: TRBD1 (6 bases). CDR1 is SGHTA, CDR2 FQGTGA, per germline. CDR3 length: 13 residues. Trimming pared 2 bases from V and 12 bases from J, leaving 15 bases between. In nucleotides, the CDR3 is TGTGCCAGCAGCTTAGCCAGTAGGGGGAACCAGTATTTT. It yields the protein CASSLASRGNQYF.

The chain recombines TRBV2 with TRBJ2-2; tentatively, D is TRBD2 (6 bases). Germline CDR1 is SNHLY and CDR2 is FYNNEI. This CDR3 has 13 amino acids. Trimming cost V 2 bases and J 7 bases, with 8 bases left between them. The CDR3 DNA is TGTGCCAGCAGTGAAAGGGAGGTCGGGGAGCTGTTTTTT. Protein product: CASSEREVGELFF.

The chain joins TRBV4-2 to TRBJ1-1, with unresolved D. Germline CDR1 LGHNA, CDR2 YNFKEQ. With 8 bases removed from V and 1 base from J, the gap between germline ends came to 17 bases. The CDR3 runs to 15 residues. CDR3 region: CASDAGWVPNTEAFF. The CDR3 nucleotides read TGTGCCAGCGATGCGGGCTGGGTACCGAACACTGAAGCTTTCTTT.

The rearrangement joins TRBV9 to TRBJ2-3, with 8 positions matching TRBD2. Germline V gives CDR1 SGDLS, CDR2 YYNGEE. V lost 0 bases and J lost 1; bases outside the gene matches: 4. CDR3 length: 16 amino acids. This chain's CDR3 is CASSVAPAGGTDTQYF. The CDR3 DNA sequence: TGTGCCAGCAGCGTAGCTCCAGCGGGGGGCACAGATACGCAGTATTTT. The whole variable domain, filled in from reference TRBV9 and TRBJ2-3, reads DSGVTQTPKHLITATGQRVTLRCSPRSGDLSVYWYQQSLDQGLQFLIQYYNGEERAKGNILERFSAQQFPDLHSELNLSSLELGDSALYFCASSVAPAGGTDTQYFGPGTRLTVL.